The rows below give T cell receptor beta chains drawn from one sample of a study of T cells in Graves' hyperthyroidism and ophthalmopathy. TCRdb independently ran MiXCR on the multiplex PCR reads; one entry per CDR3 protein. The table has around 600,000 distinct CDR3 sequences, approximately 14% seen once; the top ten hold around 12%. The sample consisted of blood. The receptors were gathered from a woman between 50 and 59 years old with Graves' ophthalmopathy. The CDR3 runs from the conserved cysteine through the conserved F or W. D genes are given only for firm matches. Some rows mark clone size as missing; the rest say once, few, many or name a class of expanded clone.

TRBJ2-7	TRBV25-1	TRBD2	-	CASSAPGRVNEQYF	TGTGCCAGCAGTGCACCAGGGAGGGTGAACGAGCAGTACTTC
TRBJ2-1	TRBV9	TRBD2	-	CASSVGASGRENEQFF	TGTGCCAGCAGCGTAGGGGCTAGCGGGAGGGAAAATGAGCAGTTCTTC
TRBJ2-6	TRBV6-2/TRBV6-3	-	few	CASSYPSGGANVLTF	TGTGCCAGCAGTTACCCAAGCGGTGGGGCCAACGTCCTGACTTTC
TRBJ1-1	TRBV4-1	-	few	CASSQDSQTNEDTEAFF	TGCGCCAGCAGCCAAGACTCACAGACTAATGAGGACACTGAAGCTTTCTTT
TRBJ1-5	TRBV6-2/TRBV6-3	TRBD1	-	CASSVPGQGIANQPQHF	TGTGCCAGCAGTGTTCCGGGACAGGGGATCGCCAATCAGCCCCAGCATTTT
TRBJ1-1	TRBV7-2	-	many	CASNLQGRHTEAFF	TGTGCCAGCAACCTACAGGGTCGGCACACTGAAGCTTTCTTT
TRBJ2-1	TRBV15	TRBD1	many	CATSRGGGLNPYNEQFF	TGTGCCACCAGCAGAGGAGGGGGCCTAAATCCGTACAATGAGCAGTTCTTC
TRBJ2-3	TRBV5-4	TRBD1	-	CASSLEQGSGTDTQYF	TGTGCCAGCAGCTTGGAACAGGGGTCGGGCACAGATACGCAGTATTTT
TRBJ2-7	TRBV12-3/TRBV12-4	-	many	CASSKRDTVEAPGQYF	TGTGCCAGCAGTAAGCGGGACACGGTCGAAGCACCAGGGCAGTACTTC
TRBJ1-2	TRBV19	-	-	CASSTAGVLGYGYTF	TGTGCCAGTAGCACAGCAGGGGTATTGGGCTATGGCTACACCTTC
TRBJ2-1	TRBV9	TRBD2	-	CASSVSWRERSEQFF	TGTGCCAGCAGCGTAAGTTGGCGGGAGCGTAGTGAGCAGTTCTTC
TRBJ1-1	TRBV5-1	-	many	CASSRTGGNTEAFF	TGCGCCAGCAGCCGGACGGGGGGAAACACTGAAGCTTTCTTT
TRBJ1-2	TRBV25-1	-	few	CASTNPGYGYTF	TGTGCCAGCACAAATCCAGGGTACGGCTACACCTTC
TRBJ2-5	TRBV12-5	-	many	CASGGVAPYPRETQYF	TGTGCTAGTGGCGGGGTTGCTCCATACCCACGAGAGACCCAGTACTTC
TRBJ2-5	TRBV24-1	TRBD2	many	CATSPAGVGETQYF	TGTGCCACCAGTCCAGCGGGAGTTGGAGAGACCCAGTACTTC
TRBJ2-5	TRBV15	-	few	CATSRDSSDAYF	TGTGCCACCAGCAGAGATAGTAGTGATGCTTACTTC
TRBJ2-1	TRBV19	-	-	CASSIRRDSYNEQFF	TGTGCCAGTAGTATTCGGCGGGACTCCTACAATGAGCAGTTCTTC
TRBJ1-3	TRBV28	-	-	CASRTRSGNTIYF	TGTGCCAGCAGGACTCGCTCTGGAAACACCATATATTTT
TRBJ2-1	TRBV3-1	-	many	CASSHGRRPYNEQFF	TGTGCCAGCAGCCACGGCCGAAGGCCCTACAATGAGCAGTTCTTC
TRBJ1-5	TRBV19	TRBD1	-	CASSMGRDSHQPQHF	TGTGCCAGTAGTATGGGTCGGGACAGCCATCAGCCCCAGCATTTT
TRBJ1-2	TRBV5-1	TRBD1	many	CASSPHQGTGVYGYTF	TGCGCCAGCAGCCCACACCAAGGGACAGGGGTTTATGGCTACACCTTC
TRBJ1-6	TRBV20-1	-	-	CSATQGFVTSPLHF	TGCAGTGCTACGCAGGGGTTCGTTACTTCACCCCTCCACTTT
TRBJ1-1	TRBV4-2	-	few	CASRPLAVNTEAFF	TGTGCCAGCAGACCCCTGGCAGTAAACACTGAAGCTTTCTTT
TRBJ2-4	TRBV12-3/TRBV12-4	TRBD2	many	CASSSHPGGAKNIQYF	TGTGCCAGCAGTTCCCACCCGGGGGGAGCCAAAAACATTCAGTACTTC
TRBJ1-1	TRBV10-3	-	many	CAISDGTEAFF	TGTGCCATCAGTGATGGTACTGAAGCTTTCTTT
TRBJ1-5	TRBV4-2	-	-	CASSQERGANQPQHF	TGTGCCAGCAGCCAAGAAAGGGGCGCTAATCAGCCCCAGCATTTT
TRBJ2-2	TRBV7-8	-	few	CASSLNLGAQGPGELFF	TGTGCCAGCAGCTTAAATCTGGGGGCACAGGGCCCCGGGGAGCTGTTTTTT
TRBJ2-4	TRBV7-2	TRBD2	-	CASSLATGLAGPITKNIQYF	TGTGCCAGCAGCTTAGCGACGGGACTAGCGGGACCAATAACCAAAAACATTCAGTACTTC
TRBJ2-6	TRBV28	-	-	CASSTGPIPLTF	TGTGCCAGCAGTACCGGGCCCATCCCCCTGACTTTC
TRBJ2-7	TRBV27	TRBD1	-	CASSLRDRSGYEQYF	TGTGCCAGCAGTTTAAGGGACAGGTCAGGGTACGAGCAGTACTTC
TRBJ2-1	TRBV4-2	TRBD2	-	CASSRRGLASYNEQFF	TGTGCCAGCAGCCGTAGAGGACTAGCGAGCTACAATGAGCAGTTCTTC
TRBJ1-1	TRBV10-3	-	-	CAISLKNTEAFF	TGTGCCATCAGTCTAAAGAACACTGAAGCTTTCTTT
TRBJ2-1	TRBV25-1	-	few	CASIGQYNEQFF	TGTGCCAGCATCGGGCAGTACAATGAGCAGTTCTTC
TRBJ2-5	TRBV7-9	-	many	CASSLPPGHKQETQYF	TGTGCCAGCAGCCTACCCCCGGGACATAAGCAAGAGACCCAGTACTTC
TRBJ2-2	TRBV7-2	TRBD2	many	CASSQPGGSNTGELFF	TGTGCCAGCAGTCAACCGGGGGGGAGTAACACCGGGGAGCTGTTTTTT
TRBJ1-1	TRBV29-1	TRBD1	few	CSVHRGVGAFF	TGCAGCGTACACAGGGGAGTCGGAGCTTTCTTT
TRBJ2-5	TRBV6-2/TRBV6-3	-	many	CASSYFTGGLNRWYF	TGTGCCAGCAGTTACTTCACAGGCGGACTAAATCGGTGGTACTTC
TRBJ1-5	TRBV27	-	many	CASSLSLTINQPQHF	TGTGCCAGCAGTTTATCTTTGACAATAAATCAGCCCCAGCATTTT
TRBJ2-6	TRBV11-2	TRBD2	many	CASSLVRGTMSGANVLTF	TGTGCCAGCAGCTTAGTTCGGGGGACTATGTCTGGGGCCAACGTCCTGACTTTC
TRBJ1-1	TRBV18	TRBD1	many	CASSASGGTEAFF	TGTGCCAGCTCCGCCTCAGGGGGGACTGAAGCTTTCTTT
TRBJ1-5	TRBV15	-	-	CATSREGRIGHQPQHF	TGTGCCACCAGCAGAGAGGGGCGGATTGGGCATCAGCCCCAGCATTTT
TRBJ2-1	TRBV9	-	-	CASSETSQGLYNEQFF	TGTGCCAGCAGCGAGACATCCCAGGGGCTGTACAATGAGCAGTTCTTC
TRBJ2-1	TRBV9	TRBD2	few	CASNREVAGVKNEQFF	TGTGCCAGCAACAGAGAGGTAGCGGGAGTTAAGAATGAGCAGTTCTTC
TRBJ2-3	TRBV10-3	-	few	CAISERLTSSLSTDTQYF	TGTGCCATCAGTGAGCGCCTTACTAGCAGTCTTAGCACAGATACGCAGTATTTT
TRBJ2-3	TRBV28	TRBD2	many	CASSLTSGIGTDTQYF	TGTGCCAGCAGTTTAACTAGCGGGATTGGCACAGATACGCAGTATTTT
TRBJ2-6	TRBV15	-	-	CATSRDGAADRPSGANVLTF	TGTGCCACCAGCAGAGATGGGGCGGCAGACAGGCCCTCTGGGGCCAACGTCCTGACTTTC